These T cell receptor beta chains were read from a single sample in a study of human T cells and chemical hapten exposure. TCRdb redid the calling of the RACE reads with MiXCR, one entry per CDR3 protein. The sample lists 95,000 or so distinct CDR3 sequences, about 10% occurring once. Here the sequenced sample was whole blood, taken in connection with sensitization to the hapten diphenylcyclopropenone (DPC). The receptors stem from a middle-aged woman with alopecia areata. Some clones in this sample may be carry-over from other donors' samples. Both conserved end residues are part of each CDR3. D genes are given only for firm matches. Clone size appears in some rows only: once, few, many, or a class for an expanded clone.

abundance,j_gene,v_gene,d_gene,CDR3aa,CDR3nt
.,TRBJ2-1,TRBV7-2,.,CASSQSGGSHNEQFF,TGTGCCAGCAGCCAATCTGGGGGGTCCCACAATGAGCAGTTCTTC
few,TRBJ1-6,TRBV18,.,CASSLEADSPLHF,TGTGCCAGCTCACTCGAAGCGGATTCACCCCTCCACTTT
many,TRBJ1-6,TRBV20-1,.,CSAARGSDSPLHF,TGCAGTGCTGCACGGGGGAGCGATTCACCCCTCCACTTT
many,TRBJ1-1,TRBV6-2/TRBV6-3,.,CASSGRSGADTEAFF,TGTGCCAGCAGCGGGAGGAGTGGGGCTGACACTGAAGCTTTCTTT
many,TRBJ2-5,TRBV9,TRBD2,CASSLSPISTSAEETQYF,TGTGCCAGCAGCCTCAGCCCAATTTCGACTAGCGCTGAAGAGACCCAGTACTTC
.,TRBJ1-5,TRBV5-4,.,CASSLDSSSQPQHF,TGTGCCAGCAGCTTGGACAGTTCGAGTCAGCCCCAGCATTTT
few,TRBJ2-4,TRBV20-1,TRBD2,CSAPSPTSGKNIQYF,TGCAGTGCTCCCTCCCCGACTAGCGGCAAAAACATTCAGTACTTC
many,TRBJ1-1,TRBV10-1,TRBD1,CASSSELTGAEAFF,TGCGCCAGCAGTTCAGAATTGACAGGGGCCGAAGCTTTCTTT
many,TRBJ2-7,TRBV4-1,TRBD2,CASSQGTSGHLRGQYF,TGCGCCAGCAGCCAAGGGACTAGCGGCCACCTACGAGGGCAGTACTTC
many,TRBJ2-1,TRBV14,.,CASSLSLVLPYNEQFF,TGTGCCAGCAGCCTTTCCCTCGTTCTACCCTACAATGAGCAGTTCTTC
few,TRBJ2-1,TRBV2,.,CASSGTVEQFF,TGTGCCAGCAGTGGTACGGTTGAGCAGTTCTTC
.,TRBJ2-2,TRBV7-2,.,CASRPPLRDTGELFF,TGTGCCAGCAGACCTCCCCTCAGGGACACCGGGGAGCTTTTTTTT
.,TRBJ1-1,TRBV3-1,TRBD1,CASSRVDRGGTEAFF,TGTGCCAGCAGCCGAGTAGACAGGGGCGGTACTGAAGCTTTCTTT
.,TRBJ1-1,TRBV30,.,CAWSVETGTEAFF,TGTGCCTGGAGTGTAGAGACAGGCACTGAAGCTTTCTTT
many,TRBJ1-5,TRBV7-9,.,CASSLLDQPQHF,TGTGCCAGCAGCTTATTGGATCAGCCCCAGCATTTT
many,TRBJ2-7,TRBV10-3,TRBD2,CAISEQDVASGRAEQYF,TGTGCCATCAGTGAGCAAGATGTGGCTAGCGGGAGAGCCGAGCAGTACTTC
few,TRBJ2-7,TRBV5-1,.,CASTNPSQGSQYF,TGCGCCAGCACCAACCCCTCCCAGGGTTCGCAGTACTTC
few,TRBJ2-1,TRBV15,TRBD2,CATSNRGGQEDEQFF,TGTGCCACCAGCAACCGGGGAGGGCAAGAGGATGAGCAGTTCTTC
.,TRBJ2-7,TRBV27,.,CASSLGPRTYEQYF,TGTGCCAGCAGTTTAGGGCCAAGGACCTACGAGCAGTACTTC
.,TRBJ2-7,TRBV3-1,.,CASSVRGGGNEQYF,TGTGCCAGCAGCGTGCGAGGAGGGGGCAACGAGCAGTACTTC
.,TRBJ2-3,TRBV3-1,.,CASSSGTTADTQYF,TGTGCCAGCAGTTCCGGGACCACCGCAGATACGCAGTATTTT
.,TRBJ1-5,TRBV28,.,CASTQSGANQPQHF,TGTGCCAGCACCCAGTCGGGGGCCAATCAGCCCCAGCATTTT